This TCR beta chain was documented in a study of CD8 T cells in ankylosing spondylitis. The CDR3 is made up of 13 amino acids. The trim removed 1 base at V and 4 bases at J, leaving 4 bases unmatched. Germline CDR1 DFQATT, CDR2 SNEGSKA (reference sequence). Findings of the study overall: Eight or nine highly homologous variants formed a TCR beta motif that appeared characteristic of ankylosing spondylitis blood. Researchers report that disease-linked clones proved CD8+ and relatively rare in peripheral blood. Clones linked to disease were reported to show significant enrichment in matched ankylosing spondylitis synovial fluid.

Remarks on this clonotype: Its cognate antigen is unknown.

Each TCR beta library was made by quantitative 5'-RACE that incorporated molecular barcodes. TCRdb independently ran MiXCR on the 5' RACE reads; one entry per CDR3 protein. The sample records some 270,000 distinct CDR3 sequences, 15% to 20% being singletons. The rearrangement joins TRBV20-1 to TRBJ2-7; TRBD2 matches at 7 bases. The sequencing sample was made of blood, either unsorted or a sorted T cell fraction (not recorded which). This sequence originates from a male donor with ankylosing spondylitis or in good health (not recorded which). CDR3 in amino acids: CSARGSGLYEQYF. CDR3 nucleotides: TGCAGTGCTAGAGGTAGCGGGTTATACGAGCAGTACTTC.